This T cell receptor beta chain appears in the sequencing data of a study of T cells in Graves' hyperthyroidism and ophthalmopathy. Study at large: Peripheral blood was drawn at first diagnosis, prior to all treatment. General study points: A 13 V-J signature model discriminated ophthalmopathy versus stable hyperthyroidism.

This clonotype was observed many times. Its antigen is not identified. V lost 0 bases and J 1 base, leaving 10 bases between the germline ends. Germline values: CDR1 MGHRA, CDR2 YSYEKL. The CDR3 is 16 residues long. Thyroid ultrasound and orbital computed tomography, with clinical symptoms and serum thyroxine and TRAb, informed diagnoses. Regions amplified from RNA transcripts were the TCR beta CDR3 regions. The HTBI primer set was used in a first-round RT-PCR of the TCR CDR3. TCRdb used MiXCR to reprocess the multiplex PCR reads, holding one entry per CDR3 protein. Of about 360,000 distinct CDR3 sequences listed, 13% were seen once; the top ten hold 9.2%.

This receptor was obtained from a woman aged 18-35 years with Graves' hyperthyroidism. Sequenced material: blood. V usage is TRBV4-1 and J usage is TRBJ1-5; D ambiguous. The CDR3 sequence is CASSQDGSESNQPQHF. CDR3 sequence (DNA): TGCGCCAGCAGCCAAGACGGAAGTGAAAGCAATCAGCCCCAGCATTTT.